The entry below describes one TCR beta chain. Assay: immunoSEQ multiplex PCR; the TCRdb copy retains only in-frame clones and omits some. This table has around 200,000 clones, under 85% appearing once. This sample stems from a study of blood T cell repertoires in COVID-19. Trimming took 1 base from V and 4 from J, leaving 7 bases between them. The CDR3 spans 13 residues. Germline loops: CDR1 KGHSH, CDR2 LQKENI. The chain recombines TRBV18 with TRBJ1-1; D uncertain. The origin of this receptor is a woman older than 75 with acute or convalescent COVID-19. Source material: peripheral blood. In DNA form, the CDR3 reads TGTGCCAGCTCACCACAGGGAGCCACTGAAGCTTTCTTT. This codes for CASSPQGATEAFF. The whole variable domain, remainder taken from reference TRBV18 and TRBJ1-1, is NAGVMQNPRHLVRRRGQEARLRCSPMKGHSHVYWYRQLPEEGLKFMVYLQKENIIDESGMPKERFSAEFPKEGPSILRIQQVVRGDSAAYFCASSPQGATEAFFGQGTRLTVV.